The 25 T cell receptor beta chains below were found in one sample sequenced in a study of cytomegalovirus exposure and HLA in healthy donors. The data were produced by immunoSEQ multiplex PCR, yet TCRdb's version contains in-frame clones alone and is incomplete. The repertoire holds some 98,000 clones, with about 90% as singletons. Sequenced sample: PBMCs. The origin of the receptors is a man aged 18 to 35 in good health and CMV-seropositive.

V and J are TRBV6-5 and TRBJ2-3; 11 positions match TRBD2. This CDR3 is 15 amino acids long. CDR1 and CDR2 (germline): MNHEY, SVGAGI. Trimming at V came to 6 bases and at J to 6 bases, leaving 8 bases not matched to a gene. CDR3 loop: CASSNSGRALDTQYF. The CDR3 coding sequence is TGTGCCAGCAGCAATAGCGGGAGGGCCTTGGATACGCAGTATTTT.

The chain couples TRBV19 to TRBJ2-2; 7 positions match TRBD1. V dropped 8 bases and J dropped 6; count of bases not matched to a gene: 6. The length of the CDR3 is 13 residues. The germline gives CDR1 LNHDA, CDR2 SQIVND (reference sequence). The CDR3 loop is CASDLGTAGELFF. CDR3 DNA: TGTGCCAGTGACCTTGGGACAGCCGGGGAGCTGTTTTTT.

V is TRBV28 and J is TRBJ2-1; 9 positions agree with TRBD2. V trimming: 8 bases; J trimming: 7 bases; junction bases outside the gene matches: 6. This CDR3 is 13 amino acids long. Germline V lookup: CDR1 MDHEN, CDR2 SYDVKM. The CDR3 DNA reads as TGTGCCAGCTGTAGCGGGAGCCGGAATGAGCAGTTCTTC. Translated: CASCSGSRNEQFF. Drawing the rest from reference TRBV28 and TRBJ2-1, the complete variable domain is DVKVTQSSRYLVKRTGEKVFLECVQDMDHENMFWYRQDPGLGLRLIYFSYDVKMKEKGDIPEGYSVSREKKERFSLILESASTNQTSMYLCASCSGSRNEQFFGPGTRLTVL.

The chain couples TRBV4-3 to TRBJ1-1; 10 nucleotides line up with TRBD1. From germline, CDR1 is LGHNA and CDR2 YSLEER. V trimming: 3 bases; J trimming: 0 bases; junction bases outside the gene matches: 7. This CDR3 spans 17 amino acids. CDR3 sequence reads: CASSHAPGTGVNTEAFF. DNA for the CDR3: TGCGCCAGCAGCCACGCGCCCGGGACAGGGGTGAACACTGAAGCTTTCTTT.

This sequence joins TRBV27 and TRBJ2-7; the match to TRBD1 covers 10 bases. This CDR3 has 14 amino acids. V lost 6 bases and J lost 3; bases outside the gene matches: 5. Germline V gene data show CDR1 as MNHEY and CDR2 as SMNVEV (reference sequence). The DNA of the CDR3 is TGTGCCAGCAGCGACAGGGGGCCTCTCTACGAGCAGTACTTC. It specifies CASSDRGPLYEQYF.

The chain couples TRBV15 to TRBJ2-7; unclear D gene. The germline CDR1 and CDR2 sequences are LNHNV and YYDKDF (reference sequence). The CDR3 contains 14 residues. V dropped 0 bases and J dropped 0 bases, with 6 bases sitting between them. The CDR3 protein is CATSRDPSSYEQYF. The DNA for the CDR3 is TGTGCCACCAGCAGAGACCCCAGCTCCTACGAGCAGTACTTC.

CDR3 sequence: CASNRGRVTDTQYF. The CDR3 DNA reads TGTGCCAGCAACCGAGGCCGGGTGACAGATACGCAGTATTTT. J is TRBJ2-3 and V is TRBV7-2; no clear D gene. This CDR3 has 14 residues. The V and J ends lost 7 bases and 3 bases respectively, with 14 bases between them. Per germline, CDR1 SGHTA and CDR2 FQGNSA.

CDR3 in DNA: TGCGCCAGCAGCTTGGAGCAGGTTTATGGCTACACCTTC. This gives the protein CASSLEQVYGYTF. The rearrangement links TRBV5-1 to TRBJ1-2; D not resolved. The CDR3 sequence is 13 residues long. In germline, CDR1 is SGHRS, CDR2 YFSETQ. Trimming shortened V by 0 bases and J by 5 bases, and 8 bases separated the two germline ends. The complete variable domain, with remaining parts taken from reference TRBV5-1 and TRBJ1-2, reads KAGVTQTPRYLIKTRGQQVTLSCSPISGHRSVSWYQQTPGQGLQFLFEYFSETQRNKGNFPGRFSGRQFSNSRSEMNVSTLELGDSALYLCASSLEQVYGYTFGSGTRLTVV.

This chain links TRBV18 with TRBJ2-1; no clear D. V lost 5 bases and J lost 5, with 10 bases in between. Per germline, CDR1 KGHSH and CDR2 LQKENI. The CDR3 extends over 13 amino acids. CDR3 sequence: CASSRESDNEQFF. The CDR3 DNA reads as TGTGCCAGCTCAAGAGAATCCGACAATGAGCAGTTCTTC.

The chain couples TRBV5-6 to TRBJ2-1, with a weak D call TRBD1 (6 bases). The CDR3 is 19 residues long. V was clipped by 5 bases and J by 2 bases, with 26 bases between them. Germline V gene sequence: CDR1 SGHDT, CDR2 YYEEEE. CDR3 nucleotide sequence: TGTGCCAGCAGTCTACTCCGGGACAAGAATCAGAGGACCTACAATGAGCAGTTCTTC. Residues: CASSLLRDKNQRTYNEQFF.

The gene calls are TRBV6-5 and TRBJ1-2; 9 positions agree with TRBD1. Germline V lookup: CDR1 MNHEY, CDR2 SVGAGI. The CDR3 sequence is 14 residues long. Trimming took 6 bases from V and 4 from J; bases not matched to a gene: 6. Written as DNA, the CDR3 is TGTGCCAGCAGCTGGGACAGGGCAGTCTATGGCTACACCTTC. The encoded protein is CASSWDRAVYGYTF.

V is TRBV2 and J is TRBJ1-1; 7 nucleotides agree with TRBD1. Unmatched junction bases numbered 7, after V lost 6 bases and J lost 6 bases. The CDR3 covers 13 residues. The V gene's germline CDR1 is SNHLY and CDR2 FYNNEI. CDR3 sequence (DNA): TGTGCCAGCAGCCCTTGGACAGGTGCTGAAGCTTTCTTT. Protein product: CASSPWTGAEAFF.

This clone was detected only a few times. The rearrangement links TRBV27 to TRBJ2-3; D call uncertain. The V gene's germline CDR1 is MNHEY and CDR2 SMNVEV (reference sequence). The CDR3 runs to 12 residues. Trimming pared 2 bases from V and 13 bases from J, leaving 13 bases between. The CDR3 region is CASSLMGRMEYF. The CDR3 nucleotides read TGTGCCAGCAGTTTAATGGGCAGGATGGAGTATTTT.

V is TRBV10-3 and J is TRBJ2-7, with D possibly matching TRBD2 (6 bases). CDR1 is ENHRY and CDR2 is SYGVKD in the germline V gene. V was trimmed by 3 bases and J by 7 bases, leaving 19 bases between them. The CDR3 loop spans 15 amino acids. The CDR3, as DNA: TGTGCCATCAGTGATGGGGACTCGGGGTTCGGAGAGCAGTACTTC. Translation gives CAISDGDSGFGEQYF.

The genes are TRBV7-2 and TRBJ2-5, with 10 bases that match TRBD2. CDR3 length equals 15 residues. V trimming: 4 bases; J trimming: 4 bases; junction bases outside the gene matches: 6. Germline loops: CDR1 SGHTA, CDR2 FQGNSA. The CDR3 nucleotides read TGTGCCAGCAGCTCGTATCTAGCGGGAGCAGAGACCCAGTACTTC. Protein product: CASSSYLAGAETQYF.

The chain combines TRBV25-1 with TRBJ2-1; the D gene is possibly TRBD2 (6 bases). Germline-derived CDR1 and CDR2 are MGHDK and SYGVNS. Trimming removed 6 bases at V and 4 bases at J, with 16 bases between. The CDR3 length is 15 residues. The CDR3 DNA is TGTGCCAGCAGGGTGGGACTCGAGGTATACAATGAGCAGTTCTTC. Translating gives CASRVGLEVYNEQFF.

As DNA, the CDR3 is TGTGCCAGCGGAGGGACAGGGGGTTACAATTCACCCCTCCACTTT. Protein: CASGGTGGYNSPLHF. This sequence joins TRBV2 and TRBJ1-6; 11 nucleotides match TRBD1. Unmatched junction bases numbered 7, after V lost 8 bases and J lost 7 bases. CDR3 length: 15 residues. CDR1 SNHLY and CDR2 FYNNEI come from the germline V gene.

There are a few counts of this clone. The chain couples TRBV10-3 to TRBJ1-2, with 8 bases matching TRBD1. This CDR3 region has 13 residues. The J segment lost 3 bases and the V segment lost 6 bases, leaving 3 bases of the junction unmatched. Germline V gene lookup returns CDR1 ENHRY and CDR2 SYGVKD. CDR3 loop: CAISTDRDYGYTF. CDR3 in DNA: TGTGCCATCAGCACGGACAGGGACTATGGCTACACCTTC.

CDR3 in amino acids: CASSLVRDWRNEQFF. The CDR3 DNA reads TGTGCCAGCAGCTTAGTCCGGGACTGGAGGAATGAGCAGTTCTTC. This chain joins TRBV7-2 and TRBJ2-1, with D perhaps TRBD2 (6 bases). Looked up from germline, CDR1 is SGHTA and CDR2 is FQGNSA. V was trimmed by 1 base and J by 7 bases, leaving 14 bases between them. This CDR3 is built from 15 residues.

This chain links TRBV9 with TRBJ2-5, with TRBD2 matching over 12 bases. The CDR3 covers 15 residues. Trimming at V came to 4 bases and at J to 3 bases, leaving 4 bases not matched to a gene. CDR1 SGDLS and CDR2 YYNGEE come from the germline V gene. In DNA, the CDR3 is TGTGCCAGCAGCCGGACTAGCGGGAATAAAGAGACCCAGTACTTC. As protein: CASSRTSGNKETQYF.

The chain couples TRBV7-2 to TRBJ2-1, with D maybe TRBD2 (5 bases). V was clipped by 8 bases and J by 8 bases, with 28 bases between them. CDR3 length equals 17 residues. Germline V CDR1 and CDR2: SGHTA, FQGNSA. CDR3 nucleotides: TGTGCCAGCGGCTCACAGATGACCGGGGTGTTAGGCGATGAGCAGTTCTTC. Translation gives CASGSQMTGVLGDEQFF.

With regard to this clone: Germline is not matched at one junction end, which may reflect a read error. The chain links TRBV5-1 to TRBJ2-1; a possible D gene is TRBD2 (5 bases). Germline assignment: CDR1 SGHRS and CDR2 YFSETQ. The CDR3 length is 14 residues. CDR3 bases: TGCGCCAGCAGTTTGGGGAGCTCCTACAATGAGCAGTTCTTC. Its translation: CASSLGSSYNEQFF.

The chain is built from TRBV28 and TRBJ2-3; 8 bases line up with TRBD2. The J segment lost 0 bases and the V segment lost 8 bases, leaving 7 bases of the junction unmatched. CDR1 is MDHEN and CDR2 is SYDVKM in the germline V gene. The CDR3 runs to 15 residues. DNA of the CDR3: TGTGCCAGCCCCGGGCCGGGGGGGAGCACAGATACGCAGTATTTT. Protein sequence: CASPGPGGSTDTQYF.

The chain links TRBV6-1 to TRBJ2-2, with D hard to call. The CDR3 is 16 amino acids. Germline assignment: CDR1 MNHNS and CDR2 SASEGT. Trimming removed 4 bases from V and 0 bases from J, with 12 bases in between. CDR3 DNA: TGTGCCAGCAGTGTAAACAAATACGCGAACACCGGGGAGCTGTTTTTT. This gives the protein CASSVNKYANTGELFF.

The genes are TRBV4-1 and TRBJ1-5, with TRBD1 matching 8 bases. This CDR3 has 16 amino acids. V dropped 1 base and J dropped 0; count of bases not matched to a gene: 2. Germline V lookup: CDR1 MGHRA, CDR2 YSYEKL. The CDR3 loop reads CASSQGTGYSNQPQHF. Here the CDR3 DNA reads TGCGCCAGCAGCCAAGGGACAGGGTATAGCAATCAGCCCCAGCATTTT.